The rows below give T cell receptor beta chains drawn from one sample of a study of patients and donors after allogeneic stem cell transplantation. TCRdb used MiXCR to reprocess the RT-PCR reads, holding one entry per CDR3 protein. The data show hundreds of thousands of distinct CDR3 sequences, roughly 16% seen once. The material sequenced was blood, either unsorted or a sorted T cell fraction (not recorded which). The receptor source for this set is a human donor who was either an allogeneic HSCT recipient or a stem cell or donor lymphocyte infusion donor (not recorded which). It is not recorded whose cells these are; they may come from a transplant donor. CDR3s include the opening cysteine and the closing phenylalanine or tryptophan. Fields, in order: clone size, J gene, D gene, V gene, CDR3 protein, CDR3 DNA. A D gene is named only where the DNA matches it firmly. Not every row has a clone size; where given, it reads once, few, many or a size class.

>many|TRBJ2-3|-|TRBV7-2
CASSLSITNTQYF
TGTGCCAGCAGCTTAAGTATAACGAATACGCAGTATTTT
>once|TRBJ1-6|-|TRBV20-1
CSARDGRWGNNSPLHF
TGCAGTGCTAGAGATGGGCGGTGGGGGAATAATTCACCCCTCCACTTT
>few|TRBJ2-7|-|TRBV18
CASSAIRGGEQYF
TGTGCCAGCTCAGCTATTAGAGGTGGCGAGCAGTACTTC
>many|TRBJ2-5|TRBD1|TRBV6-1
CATRLVDRVETQYF
TGTGCCACCCGCTTGGTGGACAGGGTAGAGACCCAGTACTTC
>-|TRBJ1-6|-|TRBV5-6
CASSLASSGAGNSPLHF
TGTGCCAGCAGCTTGGCATCCTCAGGCGCTGGAAATTCACCCCTCCACTTT
>few|TRBJ2-1|-|TRBV29-1
CSVLSGEYNEQFF
TGCAGCGTTCTATCAGGTGAATACAATGAGCAGTTCTTC
>-|TRBJ2-3|-|TRBV20-1
CSAVAGTGADTQYF
TGCAGTGCCGTAGCCGGGACGGGTGCAGATACGCAGTATTTT
>-|TRBJ1-1|-|TRBV6-1
CASSEGPRRNTEAFF
TGTGCCAGCAGTGAAGGCCCTCGGAGGAACACTGAAGCTTTCTTT
>-|TRBJ2-3|-|TRBV5-1
CASRRDTDTQYF
TGCGCCAGCAGGCGCGATACAGATACGCAGTATTTT
>-|TRBJ2-7|-|TRBV20-1
CSAKGTVSSYEQYF
TGCAGTGCTAAAGGGACGGTGAGTTCCTACGAGCAGTACTTC
>-|TRBJ1-1|-|TRBV4-3
CASSQGPLRVGNTEAFF
TGCGCCAGCAGCCAAGGACCCCTCAGGGTGGGGAACACTGAAGCTTTCTTT
>few|TRBJ2-7|TRBD1|TRBV11-3
CASSPGQGKHEQYF
TGTGCCAGCAGCCCGGGACAGGGGAAACACGAGCAGTACTTC
>-|TRBJ1-6|-|TRBV6-1
CASTTGMSRSPLHF
TGTGCCAGCACCACAGGGATGAGCCGTTCACCCCTCCACTTT
>many|TRBJ2-1|-|TRBV7-9
CASSLAGTSYNEQFF
TGTGCCAGCAGCTTAGCGGGTACCTCCTACAATGAGCAGTTCTTC
>few|TRBJ2-1|TRBD1|TRBV11-2
CASSFYRGNEQFF
TGTGCCAGCAGCTTTTACAGGGGCAATGAGCAGTTCTTC
>-|TRBJ2-1|TRBD2|TRBV7-2
CASSLQGLAGLYEQFF
TGTGCCAGCAGCTTACAGGGACTAGCGGGTCTCTATGAGCAGTTCTTC
>few|TRBJ2-3|TRBD2|TRBV29-1
CSVAATSGSSDTQYF
TGCAGCGTTGCGGCCACTAGCGGGAGTTCAGATACGCAGTATTTT
>few|TRBJ1-5|-|TRBV10-3
CAISESPPRSNQPQHF
TGTGCCATCAGTGAGTCGCCCCCCCGGAGCAATCAGCCCCAGCATTTT
>-|TRBJ2-1|-|TRBV9
CASSVAGTSNNEQFF
TGTGCCAGCAGCGTAGCCGGGACGTCAAACAATGAGCAGTTCTTC
>-|TRBJ2-7|-|TRBV27
CASSSLQGKYEQYF
TGTGCCAGCAGTTCCCTTCAGGGGAAATACGAGCAGTACTTC
>few|TRBJ1-2|-|TRBV27
CASSFRGNYGYTF
TGTGCCAGCAGTTTCCGAGGGAACTATGGCTACACCTTC
>-|TRBJ2-5|TRBD1|TRBV2
CASKRESQGAQETQYF
TGTGCCAGCAAGAGGGAATCACAGGGGGCCCAGGAGACCCAGTACTTC
>few|TRBJ2-7|-|TRBV7-2
CASARAQIGSGEQYF
TGTGCCAGCGCTCGGGCCCAGATAGGGTCGGGGGAGCAGTACTTC
>few|TRBJ1-2|-|TRBV7-9
CASSSAGDGYTF
TGTGCCAGCAGCTCGGCGGGGGACGGCTACACCTTC
>few|TRBJ2-7|-|TRBV20-1
CSASRMASSYEQYF
TGCAGTGCTAGTCGTATGGCGAGCTCCTACGAGCAGTACTTC
>-|TRBJ2-7|TRBD2|TRBV11-1
CASRPYSGGRLYEQYF
TGTGCCAGCAGGCCCTATAGCGGGGGTCGGCTCTACGAGCAGTACTTC
>-|TRBJ1-1|-|TRBV4-2
CASSPEGTRVETEAFF
TGTGCCAGCAGCCCCGAAGGGACTAGGGTAGAAACTGAAGCTTTCTTT
>-|TRBJ2-3|TRBD2|TRBV20-1
CSAIKRERSTDTQYF
TGCAGTGCTATAAAGCGGGAGAGGAGCACAGATACGCAGTATTTT
>few|TRBJ2-1|-|TRBV9
CASSVAGRKGSPKQFF
TGTGCCAGCAGCGTAGCTGGTAGGAAGGGAAGTCCCAAGCAGTTCTTC
>many|TRBJ2-1|TRBD2|TRBV7-3
CASSFAGGPNEQFF
TGTGCCAGCAGCTTTGCGGGGGGCCCCAATGAGCAGTTCTTC
>few|TRBJ2-2|TRBD2|TRBV25-1
CASSEVRGAGGELFF
TGTGCCAGCAGTGAAGTGCGGGGGGCCGGCGGGGAGCTGTTTTTT
>-|TRBJ2-3|-|TRBV12-5
CASGLRGPSTDTQYF
TGTGCTAGTGGTTTGAGGGGACCTAGCACAGATACGCAGTATTTT
>-|TRBJ2-7|-|TRBV19
CASSIGGGISYEQYF
TGTGCCAGTAGTATAGGGGGCGGGATCTCCTACGAGCAGTACTTC
>few|TRBJ2-5|-|TRBV7-2
CASSLGRGTLQETQYF
TGTGCCAGCAGCTTAGGCAGGGGGACTCTCCAAGAGACCCAGTACTTC
>-|TRBJ2-2|-|TRBV7-6
CASSLSRRHTLHTGELFF
TGTGCCAGCAGCTTATCTCGTCGACATACCCTACACACCGGGGAGCTGTTTTTT
>few|TRBJ1-1|-|TRBV30
CAWKAPVGTEAFF
TGTGCCTGGAAGGCCCCGGTGGGTACTGAAGCTTTCTTT
>-|TRBJ2-1|-|TRBV20-1
CSARAPTRYEQFF
TGCAGTGCTAGAGCTCCGACTAGGTATGAGCAGTTCTTC
>-|TRBJ1-4|-|TRBV20-1
CSARGTNEKLFF
TGCAGTGCCCGCGGGACTAATGAAAAACTGTTTTTT
>few|TRBJ2-7|-|TRBV4-3
CASSQRGTAYEQYF
TGCGCCAGCAGCCAGCGCGGCACTGCCTACGAGCAGTACTTC
>-|TRBJ1-2|-|TRBV7-9
CATSVGDKYGYTF
TGTGCCACGTCAGTAGGGGACAAGTATGGCTACACCTTC
>few|TRBJ2-7|TRBD2|TRBV9
CASSVEPSGISYEQYF
TGTGCCAGCAGCGTAGAACCTAGCGGGATTTCCTACGAGCAGTACTTC
>-|TRBJ1-1|TRBD1|TRBV12-3/TRBV12-4
CASSLARGQKGNTEAFF
TGTGCCAGCAGTTTAGCGCGGGGACAGAAAGGGAACACTGAAGCTTTCTTT
>-|TRBJ1-1|-|TRBV5-1
CASSLGGTFQGNTEAFF
TGCGCCAGCAGCTTGGGGGGGACCTTCCAGGGGAACACTGAAGCTTTCTTT
>-|TRBJ2-7|TRBD1|TRBV7-6
CASSPRRTGNYEQYF
TGTGCCAGCAGCCCTAGAAGGACAGGGAACTACGAGCAGTACTTC
>-|TRBJ1-2|-|TRBV6-1
CASSPGMRGYTF
TGTGCCAGCAGTCCAGGGATGCGGGGCTACACCTTC
>-|TRBJ1-2|TRBD1|TRBV25-1
CASGRIGKGADGYTF
TGTGCCAGCGGTCGGATCGGGAAGGGGGCGGATGGCTACACCTTC
>-|TRBJ2-3|-|TRBV18
CASLPRPPPGPAGTDTQYF
TGTGCCAGCTTACCCCGACCCCCACCGGGACCCGCAGGCACAGATACGCAGTATTTT
>-|TRBJ1-1|TRBD1|TRBV25-1
CASSLPRTGGSAEAFF
TGTGCCAGCAGTCTCCCTCGGACAGGGGGCAGTGCTGAAGCTTTCTTT
>few|TRBJ2-1|-|TRBV5-8
CASSLLTDLFNEQFF
TGTGCCAGCAGCTTGTTGACAGATCTATTCAATGAGCAGTTCTTC
>-|TRBJ2-7|-|TRBV10-2
CATSSGFYEQYF
TGCGCCACCTCTTCCGGATTCTACGAGCAGTACTTC
>many|TRBJ2-2|-|TRBV20-1
CSARVASNTGELFF
TGCAGTGCTAGAGTAGCTTCGAACACCGGGGAGCTGTTTTTT
>-|TRBJ2-7|-|TRBV16
CASSQTLGEQYF
TGTGCCAGCAGCCAAACCCTTGGCGAGCAGTACTTC
>few|TRBJ1-1|TRBD1|TRBV12-5
CASGPTGGLNTEAFF
TGTGCTAGTGGCCCGACAGGGGGCTTGAACACTGAAGCTTTCTTT
>-|TRBJ2-6|-|TRBV9
CASSQSSGANVLTF
TGTGCCAGCAGTCAGAGCTCTGGGGCCAACGTCCTGACTTTC
>few|TRBJ1-2|-|TRBV12-3/TRBV12-4
CASSLRQYGYTF
TGTGCCAGCAGTCTACGACAGTATGGCTACACCTTC
>few|TRBJ1-2|-|TRBV7-2
CASSPPGVKTF
TGTGCCAGCAGCCCCCCCGGGGTTAAGACCTTC